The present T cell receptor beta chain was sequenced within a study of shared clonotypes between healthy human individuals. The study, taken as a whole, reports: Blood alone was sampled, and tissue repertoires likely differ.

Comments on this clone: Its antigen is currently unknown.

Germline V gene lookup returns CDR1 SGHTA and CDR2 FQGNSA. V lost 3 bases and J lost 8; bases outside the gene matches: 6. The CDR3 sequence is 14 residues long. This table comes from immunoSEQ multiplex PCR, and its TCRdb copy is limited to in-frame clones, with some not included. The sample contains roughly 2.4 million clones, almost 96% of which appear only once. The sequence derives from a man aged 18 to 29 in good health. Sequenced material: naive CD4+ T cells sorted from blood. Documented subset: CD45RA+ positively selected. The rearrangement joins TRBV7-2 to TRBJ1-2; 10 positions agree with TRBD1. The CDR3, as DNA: TGTGCCAGCAGCTTTGGACAGGGGGTTTACGGCTACACCTTC. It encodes CASSFGQGVYGYTF.